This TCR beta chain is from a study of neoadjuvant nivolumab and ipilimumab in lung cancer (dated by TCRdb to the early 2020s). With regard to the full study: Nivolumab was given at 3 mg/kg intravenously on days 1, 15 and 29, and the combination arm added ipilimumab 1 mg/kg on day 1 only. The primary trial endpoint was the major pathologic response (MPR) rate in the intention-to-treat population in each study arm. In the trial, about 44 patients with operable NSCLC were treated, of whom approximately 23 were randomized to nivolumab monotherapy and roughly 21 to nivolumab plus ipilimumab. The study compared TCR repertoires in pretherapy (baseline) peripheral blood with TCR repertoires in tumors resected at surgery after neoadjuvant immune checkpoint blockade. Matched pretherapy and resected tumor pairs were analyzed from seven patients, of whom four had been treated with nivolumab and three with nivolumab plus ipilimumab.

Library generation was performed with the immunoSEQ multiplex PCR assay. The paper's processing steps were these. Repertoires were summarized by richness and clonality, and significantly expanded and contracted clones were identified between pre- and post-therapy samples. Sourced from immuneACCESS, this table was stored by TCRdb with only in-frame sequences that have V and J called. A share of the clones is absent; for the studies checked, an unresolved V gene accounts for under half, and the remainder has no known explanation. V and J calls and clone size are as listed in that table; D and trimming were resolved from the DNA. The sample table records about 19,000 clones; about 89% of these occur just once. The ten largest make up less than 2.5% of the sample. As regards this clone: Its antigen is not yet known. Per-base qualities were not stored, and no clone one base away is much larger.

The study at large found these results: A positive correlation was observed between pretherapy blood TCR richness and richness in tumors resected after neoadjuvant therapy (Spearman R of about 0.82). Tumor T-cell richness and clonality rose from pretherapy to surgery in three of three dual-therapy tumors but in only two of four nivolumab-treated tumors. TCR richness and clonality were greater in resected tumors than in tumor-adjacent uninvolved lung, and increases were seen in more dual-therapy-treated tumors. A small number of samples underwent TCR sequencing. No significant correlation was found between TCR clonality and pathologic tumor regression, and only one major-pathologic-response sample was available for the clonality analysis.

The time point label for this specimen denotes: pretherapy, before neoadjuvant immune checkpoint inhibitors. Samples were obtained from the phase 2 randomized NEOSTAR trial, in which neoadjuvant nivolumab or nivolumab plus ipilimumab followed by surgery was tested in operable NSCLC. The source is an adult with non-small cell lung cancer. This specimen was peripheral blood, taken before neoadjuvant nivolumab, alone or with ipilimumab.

The CDR3 region: CASSHGVLGGGDQPQHF. The bases read TGCGCCAGCAGCCATGGTGTTTTGGGCGGTGGGGATCAGCCCCAGCATTTT. Recombination joined TRBV4-1 with TRBJ1-5, with no confident D gene call. The CDR3 holds 17 amino acids from the cysteine to the phenylalanine. Kept here is only the CDR3 DNA, which spans 51 bases and is read in frame from base 1. V sheds 3 bases and J sheds 5 bases, leaving 20 bases between their ends. The germline V gene sets CDR1 to MGHRA and CDR2 to YSYEKL.